This T cell receptor (beta chain) derives from a study of blood T cell repertoires in COVID-19. Study-wide context: Acute-phase and convalescent COVID-19 samples originated in the United States, Italy and Spain.

Resolution of symptoms, clearance, or two negative PCRs was present in recovered Cohort 3 donors. Original analysis: It was from reference gene primer amplification that nucleated cell counts were estimated. Clones were sequenced by immunoSEQ multiplex PCR, and TCRdb holds only the in-frame ones, with some missing. V and J calls and clone size are given by that table; D and trimming were obtained from the DNA. The repertoire holds some 340,000 clones, more than 75% seen once, with about 5.7% in the top ten. V lost 6 bases and J lost 7, with 18 bases in between. Germline CDR1 is MNHEY and CDR2 is SVGAGI. The CDR3 spans 14 residues.

The sample consisted of PBMCs or T cells enriched from blood (not recorded which). The chain is built from TRBV6-5 and TRBJ1-2; perhaps TRBD1 as D (6 bases). The receptor's source is a woman aged 25 to 45 who had recovered from COVID-19. The CDR3 nucleotides read TGTGCCAGCAGCCCCGGACAGAGCCAACGTGGCTACACCTTC. Encoded protein: CASSPGQSQRGYTF.